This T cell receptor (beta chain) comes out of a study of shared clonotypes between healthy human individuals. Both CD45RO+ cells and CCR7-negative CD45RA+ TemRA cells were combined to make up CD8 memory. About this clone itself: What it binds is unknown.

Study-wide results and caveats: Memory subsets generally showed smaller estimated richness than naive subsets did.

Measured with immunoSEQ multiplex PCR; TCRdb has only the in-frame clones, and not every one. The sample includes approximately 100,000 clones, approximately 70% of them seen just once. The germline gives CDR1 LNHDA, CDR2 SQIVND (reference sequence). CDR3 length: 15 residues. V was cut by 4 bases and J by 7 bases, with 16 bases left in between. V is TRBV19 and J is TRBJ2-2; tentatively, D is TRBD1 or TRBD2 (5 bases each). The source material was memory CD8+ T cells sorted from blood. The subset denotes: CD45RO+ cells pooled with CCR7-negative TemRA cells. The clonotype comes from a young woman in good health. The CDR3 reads CASSTGHWRVGELFF. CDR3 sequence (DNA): TGTGCCAGTAGTACTGGACACTGGCGGGTCGGGGAGCTGTTTTTT.